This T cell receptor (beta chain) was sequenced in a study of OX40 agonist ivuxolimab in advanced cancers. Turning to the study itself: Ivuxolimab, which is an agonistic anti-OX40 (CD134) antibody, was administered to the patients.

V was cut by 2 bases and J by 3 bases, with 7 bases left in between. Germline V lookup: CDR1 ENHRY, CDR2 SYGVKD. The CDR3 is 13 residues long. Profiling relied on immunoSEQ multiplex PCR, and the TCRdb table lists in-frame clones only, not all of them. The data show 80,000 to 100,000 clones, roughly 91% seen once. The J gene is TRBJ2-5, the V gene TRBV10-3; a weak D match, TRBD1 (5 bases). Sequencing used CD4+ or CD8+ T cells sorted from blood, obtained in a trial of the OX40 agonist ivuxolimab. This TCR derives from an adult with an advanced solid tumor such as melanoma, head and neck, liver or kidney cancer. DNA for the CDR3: TGTGCCATCAGTGAGAGGGGTGAAGAGACCCAGTACTTC. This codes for CAISERGEETQYF.